Below, one T cell receptor beta chain is given with its context. The specificity of this receptor is unknown. No much larger clonotype is one base removed from it; base qualities were not supplied. This record belongs to a study of blood T cell repertoires in COVID-19 (dated by TCRdb to 2020 to 2022). In terms of the full investigation: Samples covering the acute and convalescent phases of COVID-19 were provided by collaborators in the United States, Italy and Spain. The samples were drawn from two sources: the first 160 participants of the ongoing ImmuneRACE study, and 1,200 or so subjects contributed by 6 global collaborators. Subjects who had been exposed to COVID-19, were actively infected with it, or had recovered from it provided the deeply sampled blood TCRbeta repertoires that made up the dataset. The sample metadata nearly always contained a de-identified subject ID, COVID-19 status, age in years and sex. Where HLA class I and class II types were available, the types were taken from metadata supplied by the sample provider, not from assay-based typing. The prospective study material was composed of cDNA or gDNA derived from T cells, B-cell-depleted T cells, or PBMCs. The repertoires were released in a freely available public database intended as a resource for research on the immune response to SARS-CoV-2.

Another Seattle source contributed samples from volunteer blood donors who had recovered from COVID-19. The collaborating institutions used their own protocols to collect whole blood in K2EDTA tubes. For TCRbeta analysis, collaborators shipped samples in one of three forms: frozen whole blood, isolated PBMCs, or DNA extracted from either of those sample types. V lost 5 bases and J lost 6 bases; the stretch between them is 16 bases long. The CDR3, cysteine through phenylalanine, is 14 amino acids long. Solely the CDR3 DNA is kept, with 42 bases framed from the first base. Looking up the germline V gene yields CDR1 SGHRS and CDR2 YFSETQ. Results the study describes overall, beyond this receptor: The amount of clinical and demographic metadata varied by source and participant and was provided uncurated.

The immunoSEQ Assay, a bias-controlled multiplex PCR, was used to amplify TCRbeta CDR3 regions from genomic DNA. In the paper's pipeline: Nucleated cell counts per sample were estimated from amplification of reference gene primers within the assay. To quantify the absolute abundance of each unique TCRbeta CDR3 rearrangement, sequence reads were collapsed and filtered. For each sample, productive Simpson clonality was calculated as the square root of Simpson's diversity index across productive rearrangements. TCRdb obtained this table from immuneACCESS and retained in-frame rearrangements with V and J assigned. These tables miss some clones; where compared with another copy, unresolved V genes account for less than half of the shortfall, and the remainder is unexplained. V and J calls and clone size follow that table, whereas D and trimming were derived from the DNA. This sample has over 150,000 clones in its table, and 80% to 90% of those were observed once. The leading ten clones occupy about 0.95% of the sample.

Sequencing input: peripheral blood. This TCR was recovered from a woman aged 18-30 years who had recovered from COVID-19. The sequence links TRBV5-1 to TRBJ2-3; tentative D gene TRBD1, with 6 bases matching. The CDR3 protein sequence reads: CASSLTGFGDTQYF. The DNA sequence reads TGCGCCAGCAGTCTGACAGGATTTGGGGATACGCAGTATTTT. Outside the CDR3, residues come from the reference TRBV5-1 and TRBJ2-3 proteins, so the full variable domain is: KAGVTQTPRYLIKTRGQQVTLSCSPISGHRSVSWYQQTPGQGLQFLFEYFSETQRNKGNFPGRFSGRQFSNSRSEMNVSTLELGDSALYLCASSLTGFGDTQYFGPGTRLTVL.